The 32 T cell receptor beta chains in this list originate from one sample, sequenced in a study of metastatic and nonmetastatic thyroid tumors. No patient had received any treatment before thyroid surgery. Through MiXCR, TCRdb re-clonotyped the PCR reads. This table has under 35,000 clones, around 30% appearing once. Sample: blood. Source of these receptors: a female donor with papillary thyroid cancer or a benign thyroid nodule (not recorded which). Some clones in this sample may be carry-over from other donors' samples.

This clone was observed at least ten times. The chain is built from TRBV3-1 and TRBJ2-7, with D tentatively TRBD1 or TRBD2 (7 bases each). Germline loops: CDR1 LGHDT, CDR2 YNNKEL (reference sequence). CDR3 length equals 15 residues. Trimming stripped 5 bases from V and 5 bases from J, with 19 bases between. In DNA form, the CDR3 reads TGTGCCAGCAGCAGCAGGGGGGAGGGCCATCACGAGCAGTACTTC. Its protein is CASSSRGEGHHEQYF.

This clone was observed at least ten times. V and J are TRBV27 and TRBJ1-6; D is perhaps TRBD1 (5 bases). V lost 4 bases and J lost 7, with 11 bases in between. The germline gives CDR1 MNHEY, CDR2 SMNVEV (reference sequence). The CDR3 has 14 residues. The chain's CDR3 is CASSSTADNSPLHF. The CDR3 DNA sequence: TGTGCCAGCAGTTCGACAGCAGACAATTCACCCCTCCACTTT.

The chain is built from TRBV30 and TRBJ2-1; D possibly corresponds to TRBD2 (6 bases). The CDR3 has 11 residues. Germline CDR1 reads GTSNPN; CDR2 reads SVGIG (reference sequence). The V end lost 8 bases, the J end lost 13 bases, and 18 bases lay between the germline ends. CDR3 amino acids: CALGPGVDQFF. CDR3 nucleotide sequence: TGTGCCCTCGGACCGGGGGTTGACCAGTTCTTC.

This clone occurred many times. V and J are TRBV6-1 and TRBJ2-3, with D possibly being TRBD1 or TRBD2 (5 bases each). The V end lost 1 base, the J end lost 6 bases, and 11 bases lay between the germline ends. The germline CDR1 and CDR2 sequences are MNHNS and SASEGT. The CDR3 length is 14 residues. The CDR3 spells CASSEDGGPDTQYF. CDR3 sequence (DNA): TGTGCCAGCAGTGAAGATGGGGGTCCTGATACGCAGTATTTT.

This clone was recorded at least ten times. The chain has TRBV20-1 and TRBJ2-3, with D possibly TRBD2 on 5 matching bases. This CDR3 has 16 amino acids. Per germline, CDR1 DFQATT and CDR2 SNEGSKA (reference sequence). Trimming left V 6 bases short and J 0 bases short, with 19 bases between. The CDR3 nucleotides read TGCAGTGCCAGTAGACCGAGGGAGCTTAGCACAGATACGCAGTATTTT. This gives the protein CSASRPRELSTDTQYF.

As for this clone: This sample includes further DNA sequences coding for the same CDR3. This chain connects TRBV12-3 or TRBV12-4 to TRBJ1-2, with 9 bases matching TRBD1. The CDR3 sequence is 15 residues long. Trimming removed 4 bases from V and 6 bases from J; junction bases left unmatched: 9. The CDR3 nucleotides are TGTGCCAGCAGTTCTCGGGGACAGGGAGGCAATGGCTACACCTTC. This translates into CASSSRGQGGNGYTF.

This clone was seen at least ten times. This chain joins TRBV9 and TRBJ2-2; 12 bases line up with TRBD2. V dropped 8 bases and J dropped 5; count of bases not matched to a gene: 1. Germline-derived CDR1 and CDR2 are SGDLS and YYNGEE. The CDR3 covers 13 residues. The DNA for the CDR3 is TGTGCCAGTGGACTAGCGGGGACCGGGGAGCTGTTTTTT. It encodes CASGLAGTGELFF.

The chain carries TRBV30 and TRBJ1-6, with 10 positions matching TRBD1. The germline V gene has CDR1 GTSNPN and CDR2 SVGIG (reference sequence). CDR3 size: 14 residues. V lost 5 bases and J lost 7; bases outside the gene matches: 5. CDR3 sequence (DNA): TGTGCCTGGGACAGGGGGCTCGACAATTCACCCCTCCACTTT. This sequence encodes CAWDRGLDNSPLHF.

This clone was observed at least ten times. The CDR3 sequence: CASRRQGAGEKLFF. CDR3 nucleotide sequence: TGTGCCAGCAGGAGACAGGGGGCCGGTGAAAAACTGTTTTTT. V is TRBV28 and J is TRBJ1-4, with 10 bases identical to TRBD1. Trimming at V came to 6 bases and at J to 7 bases, leaving 5 bases not matched to a gene. Germline V gene sequence: CDR1 MDHEN, CDR2 SYDVKM. The CDR3 runs 14 residues.

This clone was found a few times. The V gene is TRBV2, the J gene TRBJ1-5; no reliable D call. From germline, CDR1 is SNHLY and CDR2 FYNNEI. This CDR3 is 14 amino acids long. V was pared by 6 bases and J by 3 bases, with 12 bases between. The CDR3 bases are TGTGCCAGCAGGCATCAGGCGCACAATCAGCCCCAGCATTTT. Protein product: CASRHQAHNQPQHF.

The chain links TRBV6-1 to TRBJ1-1; maybe TRBD1 (6 bases). Germline lookup yields CDR1 MNHNS and CDR2 SASEGT. This CDR3 is 17 amino acids long. Trimming took 6 bases from V and 1 from J, leaving 21 bases between them. The CDR3 region is CASRDGQFGGENTEAFF. The CDR3 DNA reads as TGTGCCAGCAGAGACGGACAGTTTGGGGGTGAGAACACTGAAGCTTTCTTT.

This clone was recorded a few times. A read error may account for a junction end that differs from germline. The chain employs TRBV6-1 and TRBJ1-1, with a possible D match to TRBD1 (5 bases). Looked up from germline, CDR1 is MNHNS and CDR2 is SASEGT. This CDR3 is built from 14 residues. The chain's CDR3 is CVSPRDGLRPEAFF. DNA of the CDR3: TGTGTCAGCCCCCGGGACGGGTTGAGGCCTGAAGCTTTCTTT.

The rearrangement uses TRBV30 and TRBJ1-2; TRBD1 is a possible D gene (6 bases). In germline, CDR1 is GTSNPN, CDR2 SVGIG (reference sequence). This CDR3 is 14 amino acids long. The V and J ends lost 3 bases and 4 bases respectively, with 15 bases between them. CDR3 sequence reads: CAWRYRERGYGYTF. The CDR3 nucleotides are TGTGCCTGGAGGTACAGGGAAAGGGGCTATGGCTACACCTTC.

This clone was seen ten or more times. J is TRBJ2-7 and V is TRBV10-2; 7 bases agree with TRBD1. Per the germline V gene, CDR1 is WSHSY and CDR2 is SAAADI. The V gene end was trimmed by 6 bases and the J gene end by 6 bases; junction bases not matched to a gene: 8. The CDR3 totals 13 residues. CDR3 residues: CASSPRQGGEQYF. DNA for the CDR3: TGCGCCAGCAGCCCCCGACAGGGCGGCGAGCAGTACTTC.

This clone was observed a few times. The chain joins TRBV30 to TRBJ2-3, with unresolved D. The germline V gene encodes CDR1 GTSNPN and CDR2 SVGIG (reference sequence). With 2 bases removed from V and 1 base from J, the gap between germline ends came to 10 bases. This CDR3 has 14 amino acids. For the CDR3, the DNA is TGTGCCTGGAGTCGAAACCTAGGCACAGATACGCAGTATTTT. Its translation is CAWSRNLGTDTQYF.

This clone was detected only a few times. At one boundary the junction diverges from the germline segment, which might be a read error. The chain has TRBV6-1 and TRBJ2-1; the D gene could be TRBD1 or TRBD2 (5 bases each). The CDR3 loop spans 16 amino acids. Germline V gives CDR1 MNHNS, CDR2 SASEGT. This chain's CDR3 is CSSRDGGASSYNEQFF. The CDR3 DNA is TGTTCCAGCAGGGACGGTGGGGCTAGCTCCTACAATGAGCAGTTCTTC.

The sample holds a few counts of this clone. The J gene is TRBJ1-6, the V gene TRBV6-1; possible D gene TRBD1, 5 bases. The germline V gene encodes CDR1 MNHNS and CDR2 SASEGT. V was trimmed by 2 bases and J by 6 bases, leaving 11 bases between them. The CDR3 is 15 residues long. The CDR3 loop is CASSEFGAANSPLHF. The CDR3 DNA sequence: TGTGCCAGCAGTGAATTTGGGGCGGCTAATTCACCCCTCCACTTT.

The CDR3 DNA is TGCGCCAGCAGCCAAGGAGGGGGCGGGAGGCGATACGAGCAGTACTTC. Translating it yields CASSQGGGGRRYEQYF. The V and J genes are TRBV4-1 and TRBJ2-7; the D gene is possibly TRBD2 (8 bases). The germline V gene encodes CDR1 MGHRA and CDR2 YSYEKL. Between the trimmed V and J ends, which lost 1 base and 4 bases, there was a span of 17 bases. The CDR3 sequence is 16 residues long.

This clone was seen ten or more times. This chain links TRBV6-1 with TRBJ1-2, with no clear D. There are 14 residues in the CDR3. Germline CDR1 is MNHNS and CDR2 is SASEGT. V shed 2 bases and J shed 4 bases, with 11 bases lying between them. CDR3 sequence: CASSEQEARYGYTF. The DNA of the CDR3 is TGTGCCAGCAGTGAACAGGAAGCCCGCTATGGCTACACCTTC.

CDR3 sequence reads: CASSVRTEYNEELFF. CDR3 nucleotides: TGTGCCAGCAGCGTAAGGACAGAATACAACGAGGAGCTGTTTTTT. V is TRBV9 and J is TRBJ2-2; possibly TRBD1 for D (6 bases). The V end lost 1 base, the J end lost 10 bases, and 17 bases lay between the germline ends. The CDR3 loop spans 15 amino acids. CDR1 is SGDLS and CDR2 is YYNGEE in the germline V gene. Full variable domain (missing parts from reference TRBV9 and TRBJ2-2): DSGVTQTPKHLITATGQRVTLRCSPRSGDLSVYWYQQSLDQGLQFLIQYYNGEERAKGNILERFSAQQFPDLHSELNLSSLELGDSALYFCASSVRTEYNEELFFGEGSRLTVL.

The chain links TRBV6-2 or TRBV6-3 to TRBJ1-5; D perhaps matches TRBD1 (5 bases). V was pared by 10 bases and J by 4 bases, with 14 bases between. The CDR3 length is 13 residues. Germline lookup yields CDR1 MNHEY and CDR2 SVGEGT. The CDR3, as DNA: TGTGCCATCACCAAGACAGTAAATCAGCCCCAGCATTTT. Its protein is CAITKTVNQPQHF.

The CDR3 bases are TGTGCCAGCAGTCCTTGGTTACAAGTGACAGATACGCAGTATTTT. This sequence encodes CASSPWLQVTDTQYF. The chain joins TRBV6-1 to TRBJ2-3; D call uncertain. The length of the CDR3 is 15 residues. Trimming cost V 5 bases and J 3 bases, with 15 bases left between them. Germline CDR1 reads MNHNS; CDR2 reads SASEGT.

This chain uses TRBV6-1 with TRBJ2-7, with no clear D. The CDR3 extends over 12 amino acids. The germline gives CDR1 MNHNS, CDR2 SASEGT. Trimming stripped 7 bases from V and 2 bases from J, with 9 bases between. Here the CDR3 reads CASTRGTYEQYF. CDR3 nucleotide sequence: TGTGCCAGCACTCGAGGAACCTACGAGCAGTACTTC.

This clone was found once. The chain has TRBV9 and TRBJ2-5, with a tentative D call TRBD2 (5 bases). The germline gives CDR1 SGDLS, CDR2 YYNGEE. This CDR3 is 14 amino acids long. The V end was cut by 0 bases, the J end by 5 bases, with 11 bases between. This CDR3 is CASSVEPGRETQYF. The CDR3, as DNA: TGTGCCAGCAGCGTAGAACCGGGAAGGGAGACCCAGTACTTC. Drawing the rest from reference TRBV9 and TRBJ2-5, the complete variable domain is DSGVTQTPKHLITATGQRVTLRCSPRSGDLSVYWYQQSLDQGLQFLIQYYNGEERAKGNILERFSAQQFPDLHSELNLSSLELGDSALYFCASSVEPGRETQYFGPGTRLLVL.

V is TRBV6-2 or TRBV6-3 and J is TRBJ1-3; tentatively, D is TRBD1 (5 bases). CDR3 size: 20 residues. The germline V and J ends were trimmed by 0 bases and 0 bases, with 21 bases remaining between them. CDR1 MNHEY and CDR2 SVGEGT come from the germline V gene. The CDR3 region is CASSYSSPGFSFRSGNTIYF. The CDR3 bases are TGTGCCAGCAGTTACTCGAGCCCAGGGTTCAGTTTTCGCTCTGGAAACACCATATATTTT.

The chain joins TRBV6-1 to TRBJ2-7; 11 bases align to TRBD2. The CDR3 totals 15 residues. Germline V gene lookup returns CDR1 MNHNS and CDR2 SASEGT. The ends lost 7 bases at V and 4 bases at J; junction bases unmatched: 9. CDR3 sequence (DNA): TGTGCCAGCAACGAAGGGACTAGCGGAGTTTACGAGCAGTACTTC. Protein: CASNEGTSGVYEQYF.

The sample holds a few counts of this clone. V gene TRBV24-1 combines with J gene TRBJ2-7; D may be TRBD1 (6 bases). Germline V CDR1 and CDR2: KGHDR, SFDVKD. V gave up 3 bases and J gave up 7 bases, with 21 bases separating them. This CDR3 is 16 amino acids long. CDR3: CATSDALGQSGGEQYF. In DNA, the CDR3 is TGTGCCACCAGTGATGCCCTTGGACAGAGTGGCGGAGAGCAGTACTTC.

Ten or more counts support this clone. The chain has TRBV7-2 and TRBJ1-6; the D gene is possibly TRBD1 (5 bases). V was clipped by 5 bases and J by 4 bases, with 18 bases between them. The CDR3 spans 17 residues. Per the germline V gene, CDR1 is SGHTA and CDR2 is FQGNSA. The CDR3 protein is CASSISRGTSYNSPLHF. CDR3 in DNA: TGTGCCAGCAGCATAAGTCGCGGGACTTCATATAATTCACCCCTCCACTTT.

This clone was seen at least ten times. This rearrangement joins TRBV20-1 to TRBJ1-2; the D gene is possibly TRBD1 (6 bases). The CDR3 loop spans 12 amino acids. V lost 6 bases and J lost 6, with 14 bases in between. Germline assignment: CDR1 DFQATT and CDR2 SNEGSKA (reference sequence). CDR3 region: CSATQGFDGYTF. The CDR3 region has the DNA TGCAGTGCCACACAGGGTTTTGATGGCTACACCTTC.

This clone was seen many times. The J gene is TRBJ1-1, the V gene TRBV11-1; 9 bases are shared with TRBD1. The CDR3 sequence is 17 residues long. From germline, CDR1 is SGHAT and CDR2 FQDESV (reference sequence). With 1 base clipped from V and 0 bases from J, the junction kept 6 bases outside the gene matches. The CDR3 sequence: CASSLGGQGSLNTEAFF. The CDR3 region has the DNA TGTGCCAGCAGCTTAGGGGGACAGGGCTCACTGAACACTGAAGCTTTCTTT.

V and J are TRBV20-1 and TRBJ1-1; D gene uncertain. Germline-derived CDR1 and CDR2 are DFQATT and SNEGSKA (reference sequence). V lost 0 bases to trimming and J lost 5 bases, with 7 bases between them. This CDR3 has 12 amino acids. The chain's CDR3 is CSAREGRTEAFF. In DNA, the CDR3 is TGCAGTGCTAGAGAGGGTCGGACTGAAGCTTTCTTT.

This clone rates as medium-sized. This rearrangement joins TRBV7-2 to TRBJ2-7; 13 bases fit TRBD2. CDR1 is SGHTA, CDR2 FQGNSA, per germline. This CDR3 is 14 amino acids long. Trimming took 11 bases from V and 0 from J; bases not matched to a gene: 4. For the CDR3, the DNA is TGTGCCTCTCGGACTAGCGGGGGCTCCTACGAGCAGTACTTC. It translates to CASRTSGGSYEQYF.